These 14 T cell receptor beta chains were all obtained from the same sample, sequenced in a study of Ad26.COV2.S vaccination and SARS-CoV-2 variants. Described treatment: approximately 18 received Ad26.COV2.S at low or high dose, single or two shots; roughly five received placebo; per-sample allocation not given. Sampling took place 63 days after the first vaccine or placebo injection. Sequenced by immunoSEQ multiplex PCR; TCRdb stores in-frame clones only, minus some. The sample has 440,000 or so clones; nearly 90% are singletons. The starting material was peripheral blood, obtained in a trial of Ad26.COV2.S vaccine versus placebo. The origin of the receptors is a person between 18 and 65 years old who received the Ad26.COV2.S COVID-19 vaccine or a placebo.

The sample holds a few counts of this clone. The rearrangement uses TRBV7-2 and TRBJ2-1; 7 nucleotides agree with TRBD2. CDR3 size: 17 residues. From germline, CDR1 is SGHTA and CDR2 FQGNSA. The J segment lost 7 bases and the V segment lost 5 bases, leaving 17 bases of the junction unmatched. CDR3 sequence: CASSPPDWEGIINEQFF. DNA of the CDR3: TGTGCCAGCAGCCCACCTGATTGGGAGGGTATTATTAATGAGCAGTTCTTC.

The chain combines TRBV5-1 with TRBJ1-1, with D maybe TRBD1 (5 bases). Trimming removed 1 base from V and 1 base from J, with 11 bases in between. The CDR3 runs to 15 residues. Germline V CDR1 and CDR2: SGHRS, YFSETQ. CDR3: CASSLSGTGNTEAFF. The CDR3, as DNA: TGCGCCAGCAGCTTGTCCGGGACGGGGAACACTGAAGCTTTCTTT.

The V call is TRBV18, the J call TRBJ2-4; TRBD2 matches at 10 bases. The germline V gene has CDR1 KGHSH and CDR2 LQKENI. V lost 3 bases, J lost 0 bases, and 11 bases stayed unmatched. The CDR3 loop spans 19 amino acids. The CDR3 DNA is TGTGCCAGCTCACCCACTAGCGGGACCTCATCCTTAGCCAAAAACATTCAGTACTTC. Translation: CASSPTSGTSSLAKNIQYF.

V usage is TRBV6-5 and J usage is TRBJ1-3, with D possibly being TRBD1 (5 bases). The CDR3 contains 15 residues. Germline V lookup: CDR1 MNHEY, CDR2 SVGAGI. Trimming took 6 bases from V and 4 from J, leaving 16 bases between them. The chain's CDR3 is CASRPGQGVGNTIYF. As DNA, the CDR3 is TGTGCCAGCAGACCCGGTCAGGGAGTGGGAAACACCATATATTTT.

This chain joins TRBV7-2 and TRBJ2-7; D gene unclear. This CDR3 spans 19 amino acids. The germline CDR1 and CDR2 sequences are SGHTA and FQGNSA. Trimming shortened V by 1 base and J by 4 bases, and 26 bases separated the two germline ends. In DNA, the CDR3 is TGTGCCAGCAGCTTAGTGCAGGCTACTATAACGAGTGGTCGGTACGAGCAGTACTTC. Amino acid sequence: CASSLVQATITSGRYEQYF.

The chain carries TRBV30 and TRBJ2-7; 7 bases match TRBD1. This CDR3 contains 13 residues. Germline CDR1 is GTSNPN and CDR2 is SVGIG (reference sequence). After removal of 2 bases from V and 4 bases from J, the junction contained 5 bases not matched to a gene. The CDR3 sequence is CAWSITGVYEQYF. The CDR3 DNA is TGTGCCTGGAGTATTACAGGGGTATACGAGCAGTACTTC. The full variable domain, completed using reference TRBV30 and TRBJ2-7, is SQTIHQWPATLVQPVGSPLSLECTVEGTSNPNLYWYRQAAGRGLQLLFYSVGIGQISSEVPQNLSASRPQDRQFILSSKKLLLSDSGFYLCAWSITGVYEQYFGPGTRLTVT.

The chain recombines TRBV3-1 (or the pseudogene TRBV3-2) with TRBJ1-2; 9 bases align to TRBD1. CDR3 length equals 14 residues. The V segment lost 5 bases and the J segment 3 bases; nucleotides outside the gene matches: 4. Germline V gene lookup returns CDR1 LGHDT and CDR2 YNNKEL (reference sequence). The CDR3 DNA reads TGTGCCAGCAGCTCGGGACAGGGAGACTATGGCTACACCTTC. It translates to CASSSGQGDYGYTF.

The genes are TRBV18 and TRBJ1-2; D not certain. Germline CDR1 is KGHSH and CDR2 is LQKENI. The V end lost 3 bases, the J end lost 6 bases, and 8 bases lay between the germline ends. The CDR3 is made up of 12 amino acids. This chain's CDR3 is CASSPGRDGYTF. The CDR3 DNA follows: TGTGCCAGCTCACCGGGAAGAGATGGCTACACCTTC. Full variable domain (outside the CDR3, taken from reference TRBV18 and TRBJ1-2): NAGVMQNPRHLVRRRGQEARLRCSPMKGHSHVYWYRQLPEEGLKFMVYLQKENIIDESGMPKERFSAEFPKEGPSILRIQQVVRGDSAAYFCASSPGRDGYTFGSGTRLTVV.

This clone was seen just once. The chain links TRBV18 to TRBJ2-7, with unresolved D. Trimming shortened V by 3 bases and J by 7 bases, and 13 bases separated the two germline ends. The CDR3 is 13 amino acids. Germline values: CDR1 KGHSH, CDR2 LQKENI. DNA of the CDR3: TGTGCCAGCTCACCGGGGTTAGAGTGGGAGCAGTACTTC. Amino acids: CASSPGLEWEQYF.

V gene TRBV12-3 or TRBV12-4 combines with J gene TRBJ2-1, with no clear D. The CDR3 covers 13 residues. The V gene lost 1 base and the J gene lost 7 bases, with 8 bases spanning the gap. The CDR3 DNA sequence: TGTGCCAGCAGTTTAGTAAAGGCGAATGAGCAGTTCTTC. The encoded protein is CASSLVKANEQFF.

The V call is TRBV6-5, the J call TRBJ1-2; D remains unclear. Germline lookup yields CDR1 MNHEY and CDR2 SVGAGI. Trimming took 2 bases from V and 4 from J, leaving 11 bases between them. There are 14 residues in the CDR3. The CDR3 DNA reads as TGTGCCAGCAGTTACGGACGGCACGTCTATGGCTACACCTTC. The encoded protein is CASSYGRHVYGYTF.

This chain connects TRBV7-2 to TRBJ2-5; tentatively, D is TRBD2 (6 bases). Germline assignment: CDR1 SGHTA and CDR2 FQGNSA. This CDR3 has 16 amino acids. Trimming took 1 base from V and 0 from J, leaving 12 bases between them. DNA of the CDR3: TGTGCCAGCAGCTTAGGTGGTCGGGGGAACCAAGAGACCCAGTACTTC. Protein: CASSLGGRGNQETQYF.

The chain links TRBV5-1 to TRBJ2-5; 9 nucleotides align to TRBD2. The junction had 5 bases not matched to a gene; V was cut back by 3 bases and J by 2 bases. This CDR3 has 15 residues. CDR1 SGHRS and CDR2 YFSETQ come from the germline V gene. CDR3 coding DNA: TGCGCCAGCAGCTCAGGACTAGCGCAACAAGAGACCCAGTACTTC. The encoded protein is CASSSGLAQQETQYF.

V is TRBV12-3 or TRBV12-4 and J is TRBJ1-6; TRBD1 is a possible D gene (5 bases). This CDR3 spans 13 amino acids. Trimming cost V 5 bases and J 9 bases, with 11 bases left between them. The CDR3 spells CASSAARGSPLHF. DNA of the CDR3: TGTGCCAGCAGTGCCGCGAGGGGTTCACCCCTCCACTTT.